This TCR beta chain comes out of a study of cytomegalovirus exposure and HLA in healthy donors. The CDR3 has 14 amino acids. V lost 2 bases to trimming and J lost 3 bases; unmatched junction nucleotides: 1. Germline CDR1 is SGHDT and CDR2 is YYEEEE. Data came from immunoSEQ multiplex PCR; TCRdb stores just in-frame clones and leaves some out. Of under 80,000 clones listed, around 89% are singletons. This chain connects TRBV5-6 to TRBJ2-7; TRBD1 aligns across 11 bases. Sample: PBMCs. This receptor was taken from a woman aged 18-29 years in good health and CMV-seronegative. The CDR3 DNA sequence: TGTGCCAGCAGCTTAGGGACAGGGGGCTACGAGCAGTACTTC. As protein: CASSLGTGGYEQYF.